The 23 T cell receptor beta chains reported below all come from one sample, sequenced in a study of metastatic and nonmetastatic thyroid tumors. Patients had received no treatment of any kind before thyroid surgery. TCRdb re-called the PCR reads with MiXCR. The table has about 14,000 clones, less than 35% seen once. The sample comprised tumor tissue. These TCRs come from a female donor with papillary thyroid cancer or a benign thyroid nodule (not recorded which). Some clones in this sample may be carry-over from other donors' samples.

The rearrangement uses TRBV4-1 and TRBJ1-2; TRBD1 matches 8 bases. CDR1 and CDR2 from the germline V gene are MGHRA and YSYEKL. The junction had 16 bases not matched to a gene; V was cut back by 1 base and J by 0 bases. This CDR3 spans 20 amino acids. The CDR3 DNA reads TGCGCCAGCAGCCAAGTAGATTGGCAGGGGGCGAAGTGGGCTAACTATGGCTACACCTTC. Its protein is CASSQVDWQGAKWANYGYTF.

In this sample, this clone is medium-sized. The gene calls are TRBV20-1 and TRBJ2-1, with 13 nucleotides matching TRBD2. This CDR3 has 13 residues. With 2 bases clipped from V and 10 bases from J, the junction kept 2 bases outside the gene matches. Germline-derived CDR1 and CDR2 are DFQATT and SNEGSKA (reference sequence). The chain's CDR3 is CSARSTSGGEQFF. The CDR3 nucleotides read TGCAGTGCTAGATCGACTAGCGGGGGGGAGCAGTTCTTC.

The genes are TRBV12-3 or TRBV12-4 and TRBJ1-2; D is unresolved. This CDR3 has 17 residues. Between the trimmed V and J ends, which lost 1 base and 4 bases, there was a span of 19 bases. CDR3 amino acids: CASSLGLGYGNGYGYTF. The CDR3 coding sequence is TGTGCCAGCAGTTTAGGATTAGGGTATGGAAATGGCTATGGCTACACCTTC.

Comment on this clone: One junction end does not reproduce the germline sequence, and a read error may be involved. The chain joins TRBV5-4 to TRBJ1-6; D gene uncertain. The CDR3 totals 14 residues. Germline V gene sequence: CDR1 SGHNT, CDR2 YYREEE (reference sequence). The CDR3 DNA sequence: TGTGTCAGCAGCTTGGTCATCGACAATTCACCCCTCCACTTT. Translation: CVSSLVIDNSPLHF.

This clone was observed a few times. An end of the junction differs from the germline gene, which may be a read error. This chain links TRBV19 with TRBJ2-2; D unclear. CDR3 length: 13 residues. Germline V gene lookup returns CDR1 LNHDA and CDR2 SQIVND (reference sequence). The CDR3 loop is CASIGRNAGELFF. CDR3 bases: TGTGCCAGTATAGGGCGGAACGCCGGTGAGCTGTTTTTT.

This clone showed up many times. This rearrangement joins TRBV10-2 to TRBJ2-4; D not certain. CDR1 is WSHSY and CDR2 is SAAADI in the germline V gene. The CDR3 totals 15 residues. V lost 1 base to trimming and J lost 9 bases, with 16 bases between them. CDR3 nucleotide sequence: TGCGCCAGCAGTGAGTTAGTTAGGAGTCTCCCCATTCAGTACTTC. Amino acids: CASSELVRSLPIQYF.

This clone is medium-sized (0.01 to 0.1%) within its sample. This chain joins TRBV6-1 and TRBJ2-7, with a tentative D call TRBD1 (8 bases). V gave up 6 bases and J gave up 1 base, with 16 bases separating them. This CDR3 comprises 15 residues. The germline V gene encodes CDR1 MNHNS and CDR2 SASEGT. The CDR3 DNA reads TGTGCCAGCAGAAAACAGGGGGGAGGGTCCTACGAGCAGTACTTC. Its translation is CASRKQGGGSYEQYF.

CDR3 sequence reads: CASSERGTGHYGYTF. DNA of the CDR3: TGTGCCAGCAGTGAGCGGGGCACAGGGCACTATGGCTACACCTTC. This chain joins TRBV6-1 and TRBJ1-2, with D possibly being TRBD1 (6 bases). Germline V CDR1 and CDR2: MNHNS, SASEGT. CDR3 size: 15 residues. The V end lost 3 bases, the J end lost 3 bases, and 14 bases lay between the germline ends.

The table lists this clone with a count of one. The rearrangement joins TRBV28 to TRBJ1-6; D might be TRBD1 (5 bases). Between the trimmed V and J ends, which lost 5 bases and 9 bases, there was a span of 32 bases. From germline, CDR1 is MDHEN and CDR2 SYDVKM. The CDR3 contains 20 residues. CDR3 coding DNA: TGTGCCAGCAGTCTAATACCGAGCCATGGGGATGACATCGGGGGTTCACCCCTCCACTTT. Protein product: CASSLIPSHGDDIGGSPLHF.

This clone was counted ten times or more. The CDR3 loop reads CASSRTGLAGVGELFF. In nucleotides, the CDR3 is TGTGCCAGCAGCAGAACGGGACTAGCGGGAGTGGGGGAGCTGTTTTTT. V gene TRBV7-3 combines with J gene TRBJ2-2; 14 nucleotides agree with TRBD2. The CDR3 has 16 residues. Germline V gene lookup returns CDR1 SGHTA and CDR2 FQGTGA. The V gene end was trimmed by 5 bases and the J gene end by 8 bases; junction bases not matched to a gene: 7.

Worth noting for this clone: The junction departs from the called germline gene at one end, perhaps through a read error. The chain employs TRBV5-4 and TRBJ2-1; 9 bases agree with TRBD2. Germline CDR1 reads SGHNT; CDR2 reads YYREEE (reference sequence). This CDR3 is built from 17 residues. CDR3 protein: CSSILKLAGRMYNEQFF. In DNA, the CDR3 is TGTTCCAGCATCTTAAAGCTAGCGGGACGGATGTACAATGAGCAGTTCTTC.

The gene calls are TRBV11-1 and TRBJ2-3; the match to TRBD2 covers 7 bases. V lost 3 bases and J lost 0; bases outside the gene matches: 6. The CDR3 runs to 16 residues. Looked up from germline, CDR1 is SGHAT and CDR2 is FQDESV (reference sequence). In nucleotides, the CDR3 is TGTGCCAGCAGCTTTATTCAGCGGGGTAGCACAGATACGCAGTATTTT. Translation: CASSFIQRGSTDTQYF.

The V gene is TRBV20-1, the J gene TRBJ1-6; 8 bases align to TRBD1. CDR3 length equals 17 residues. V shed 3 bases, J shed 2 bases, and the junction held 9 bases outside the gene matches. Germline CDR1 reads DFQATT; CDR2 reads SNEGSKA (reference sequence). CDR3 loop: CSARGTGTGAYNSPLHF. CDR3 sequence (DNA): TGCAGTGCTAGGGGTACCGGGACAGGCGCCTATAATTCACCCCTCCACTTT.

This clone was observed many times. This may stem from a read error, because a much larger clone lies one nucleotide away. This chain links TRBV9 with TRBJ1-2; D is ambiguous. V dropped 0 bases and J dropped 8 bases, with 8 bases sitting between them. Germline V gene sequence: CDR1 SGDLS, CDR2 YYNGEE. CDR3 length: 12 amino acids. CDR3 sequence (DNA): TGTGCCAGCAGCGTAGGGATGAAGGGCTACACCTTC. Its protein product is CASSVGMKGYTF.

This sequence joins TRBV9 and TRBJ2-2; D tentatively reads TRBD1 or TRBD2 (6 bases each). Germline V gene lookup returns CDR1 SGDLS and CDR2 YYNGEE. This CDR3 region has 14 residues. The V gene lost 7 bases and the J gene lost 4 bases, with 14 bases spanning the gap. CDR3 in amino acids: CASAHGGGTGELFF. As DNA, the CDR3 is TGTGCCAGCGCCCACGGGGGCGGCACCGGGGAGCTGTTTTTT. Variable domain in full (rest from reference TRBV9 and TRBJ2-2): DSGVTQTPKHLITATGQRVTLRCSPRSGDLSVYWYQQSLDQGLQFLIQYYNGEERAKGNILERFSAQQFPDLHSELNLSSLELGDSALYFCASAHGGGTGELFFGEGSRLTVL.

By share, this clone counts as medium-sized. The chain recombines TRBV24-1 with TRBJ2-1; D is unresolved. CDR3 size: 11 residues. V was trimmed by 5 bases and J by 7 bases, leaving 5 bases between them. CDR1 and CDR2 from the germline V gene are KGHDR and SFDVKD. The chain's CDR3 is CATSVGNEQFF. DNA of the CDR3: TGTGCCACCAGTGTGGGGAATGAGCAGTTCTTC.

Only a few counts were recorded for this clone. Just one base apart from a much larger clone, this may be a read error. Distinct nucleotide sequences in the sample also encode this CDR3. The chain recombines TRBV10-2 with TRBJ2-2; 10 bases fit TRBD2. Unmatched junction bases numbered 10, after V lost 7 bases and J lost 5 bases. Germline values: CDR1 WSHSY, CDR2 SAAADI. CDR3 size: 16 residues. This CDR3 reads CASTPSSGGFTGELFF. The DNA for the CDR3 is TGCGCCAGCACTCCTTCTAGCGGGGGCTTTACCGGGGAGCTGTTTTTT.

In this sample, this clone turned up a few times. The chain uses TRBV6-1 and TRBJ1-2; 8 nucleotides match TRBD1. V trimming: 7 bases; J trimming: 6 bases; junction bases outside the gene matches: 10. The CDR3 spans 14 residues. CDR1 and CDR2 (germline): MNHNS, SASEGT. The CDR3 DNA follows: TGTGCCAGCACCAATTGGGGGACAGGCAATGGCTACACCTTC. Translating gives CASTNWGTGNGYTF.

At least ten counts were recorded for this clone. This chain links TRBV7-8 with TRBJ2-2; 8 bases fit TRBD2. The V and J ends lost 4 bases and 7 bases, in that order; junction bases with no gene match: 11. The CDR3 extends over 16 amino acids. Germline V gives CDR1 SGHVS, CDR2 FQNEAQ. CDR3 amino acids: CASSSLGAGDVGELFF. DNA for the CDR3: TGTGCCAGCAGCTCGCTGGGAGCGGGAGACGTCGGGGAGCTGTTTTTT. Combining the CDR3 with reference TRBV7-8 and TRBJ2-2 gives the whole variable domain GAGVSQSPRYKVAKRGQDVALRCDPISGHVSLFWYQQALGQGPEFLTYFQNEAQLDKSGLPSDRFFAERPEGSVSTLKIQRTQQEDSAVYLCASSSLGAGDVGELFFGEGSRLTVL.

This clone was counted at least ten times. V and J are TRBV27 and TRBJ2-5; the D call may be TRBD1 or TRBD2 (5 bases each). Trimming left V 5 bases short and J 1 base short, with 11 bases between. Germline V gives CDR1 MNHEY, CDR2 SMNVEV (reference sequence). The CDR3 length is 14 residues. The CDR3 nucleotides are TGTGCCAGCAGTGCGTGGGGGAGCCAAGAGACCCAGTACTTC. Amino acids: CASSAWGSQETQYF.

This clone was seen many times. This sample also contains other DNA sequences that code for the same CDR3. The chain's CDR3 is CSANPPGQGVYIQYF. Written as DNA, the CDR3 is TGCAGTGCTAACCCCCCGGGACAGGGGGTCTACATTCAGTACTTC. The J gene is TRBJ2-4, the V gene TRBV20-1, with TRBD1 matching over 11 bases. The V segment lost 4 bases and the J segment 8 bases; nucleotides outside the gene matches: 10. Looked up from germline, CDR1 is DFQATT and CDR2 is SNEGSKA (reference sequence). This CDR3 comprises 15 residues.

DNA for the CDR3: TGTGCCAGCAGCCCTAATATTGGGGGGACTAGCACAGATACGCAGTATTTT. Its translation is CASSPNIGGTSTDTQYF. The chain links TRBV14 to TRBJ2-3; maybe TRBD2 (6 bases). V was trimmed by 4 bases and J by 0 bases, leaving 17 bases between them. The CDR3 extends over 17 amino acids. Per the germline V gene, CDR1 is SGHDN and CDR2 is FVKESK.

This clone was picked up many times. This CDR3 is CASSPTVGGEQYF. The DNA for the CDR3 is TGTGCCAGCAGCCCTACGGTGGGCGGCGAGCAGTACTTC. The V call is TRBV9, the J call TRBJ2-7; unclear D gene. CDR1 SGDLS and CDR2 YYNGEE come from the germline V gene. V lost 4 bases to trimming and J lost 6 bases, with 14 bases between them. The CDR3 totals 13 residues.